The 21 T cell receptor beta chains in this list originate from one sample, sequenced in a study of a mutant IDH1 vaccine in newly diagnosed glioma. Sample time point: week 5, during vaccination. The study gave 300 ug of mutant IDH1 20-mer peptide per vaccine dose, with topical imiquimod. What these receptors recognize is not known. TCRdb's table, derived via immunoSEQ multiplex PCR, lists solely in-frame clones and lacks some. The sample has some 38,000 clones, around 78% seen once. Sample: PBMCs, taken from a glioma patient whose treatment included an IDH1 peptide vaccine. These receptors all come from a man in his forties with glioma.

The V and J genes are TRBV7-8 and TRBJ1-6; 7 bases are shared with TRBD1. The CDR3 runs 15 residues. V was clipped by 6 bases and J by 5 bases; unmatched bases: 7. The germline V gene encodes CDR1 SGHVS and CDR2 FQNEAQ. Here the CDR3 reads CASSPGGTDNSPLHF. The CDR3 coding sequence is TGTGCCAGCAGTCCTGGGGGGACAGATAATTCACCCCTCCACTTT. The variable domain in full, completed from reference TRBV7-8 and TRBJ1-6, reads GAGVSQSPRYKVAKRGQDVALRCDPISGHVSLFWYQQALGQGPEFLTYFQNEAQLDKSGLPSDRFFAERPEGSVSTLKIQRTQQEDSAVYLCASSPGGTDNSPLHFGNGTRLTVT.

CDR3 in DNA: TGCGCCAGCAGCCGACGAGAGGGGGACACGCAGCCCCAGCATTTT. Translated, it gives CASSRREGDTQPQHF. The chain joins TRBV4-1 to TRBJ1-5; D perhaps matches TRBD1 (6 bases). This CDR3 has 15 residues. V was shortened by 4 bases and J by 7 bases, with 17 bases between the two germline ends. CDR1 is MGHRA and CDR2 is YSYEKL in the germline V gene.

The CDR3, as DNA: TGTGCCAGCAGCCGGTCCCTCGGGTGGAATAATTCACCCCTCCACTTT. Translated: CASSRSLGWNNSPLHF. The gene calls are TRBV27 and TRBJ1-6; unclear D gene. There are 16 residues in the CDR3. Trimming left V 6 bases short and J 5 bases short, with 17 bases between. The germline gives CDR1 MNHEY, CDR2 SMNVEV (reference sequence).

V usage is TRBV5-6 and J usage is TRBJ1-1; D is possibly TRBD1 (5 bases). Trimming took 7 bases from V and 0 from J, leaving 7 bases between them. Germline CDR1 and CDR2: SGHDT and YYEEEE. The CDR3 loop spans 12 amino acids. Here the CDR3 DNA reads TGTGCCAGCGGGACTGTGAACACTGAAGCTTTCTTT. This translates into CASGTVNTEAFF.

This rearrangement joins TRBV6-5 to TRBJ1-6, with 7 bases lining up with TRBD1. V trimming: 4 bases; J trimming: 7 bases; junction bases outside the gene matches: 10. The CDR3 consists of 16 residues. CDR1 and CDR2 (germline): MNHEY, SVGAGI. DNA of the CDR3: TGTGCCAGCAGTTCTATCTGGACAGGCGGAAATTCACCCCTCCACTTT. This translates into CASSSIWTGGNSPLHF.

The chain joins TRBV9 to TRBJ1-6; D might be TRBD1 (6 bases). Germline lookup yields CDR1 SGDLS and CDR2 YYNGEE. V dropped 3 bases and J dropped 7 bases, with 8 bases sitting between them. The length of the CDR3 is 13 residues. CDR3 in DNA: TGTGCCAGCAGCGGGACAGCAAATTCACCCCTCCACTTT. This translates into CASSGTANSPLHF.

The chain joins TRBV29-1 to TRBJ2-3; D is uncertain. CDR3 length: 11 amino acids. V was shortened by 2 bases and J by 9 bases, with 9 bases between the two germline ends. Looked up from germline, CDR1 is SQVTM and CDR2 is ANQGSEA. This chain's CDR3 is CSVESPQTQYF. DNA of the CDR3: TGCAGCGTTGAAAGCCCCCAGACGCAGTATTTT.

This chain uses TRBV5-1 with TRBJ2-5, with D tentatively TRBD1 (5 bases). This CDR3 is built from 16 residues. Germline lookup yields CDR1 SGHRS and CDR2 YFSETQ. Trimming removed 3 bases from V and 2 bases from J, with 17 bases in between. Here the CDR3 DNA reads TGCGCCAGCAGCTGGCAGGGTGGGGTGGTACAAGAGACCCAGTACTTC. Its translation is CASSWQGGVVQETQYF.

This clone was seen a few times. The chain couples TRBV4-1 to TRBJ1-6; perhaps TRBD1 as D (6 bases). The CDR3 sequence is 13 residues long. V dropped 5 bases and J dropped 10 bases, with 12 bases sitting between them. Germline V gives CDR1 MGHRA, CDR2 YSYEKL. CDR3 residues: CASSTRGQSPLHF. The CDR3 region has the DNA TGCGCCAGCAGCACCCGGGGGCAGTCACCCCTCCACTTT.

This sequence joins TRBV18 and TRBJ2-7; 7 bases line up with TRBD1. In germline, CDR1 is KGHSH, CDR2 LQKENI. The CDR3 has 16 amino acids. Losses at the gene ends were 3 bases for V and 0 bases for J; bases not matched to a gene: 8. The CDR3 sequence is CASSPPGTASSYEQYF. Written as DNA, the CDR3 is TGTGCCAGCTCACCGCCCGGGACAGCAAGCTCCTACGAGCAGTACTTC.

The chain has TRBV14 and TRBJ1-1, with 9 bases identical to TRBD1. The CDR3 has 14 amino acids. Germline CDR1 SGHDN, CDR2 FVKESK. Unmatched junction bases numbered 8, after V lost 6 bases and J lost 6 bases. CDR3 sequence reads: CASRRTGVDAEAFF. In nucleotides, the CDR3 is TGTGCCAGCAGGCGGACAGGGGTTGACGCTGAAGCTTTCTTT.

The chain recombines TRBV19 with TRBJ2-5; TRBD2 aligns across 9 bases. Per the germline V gene, CDR1 is LNHDA and CDR2 is SQIVND (reference sequence). This CDR3 has 17 amino acids. Unmatched junction bases numbered 11, after V lost 1 base and J lost 5 bases. CDR3 sequence reads: CASSIGPIGTSWETQYF. The CDR3 DNA reads as TGTGCCAGTAGTATAGGGCCAATCGGGACTAGCTGGGAGACCCAGTACTTC.

The chain carries TRBV6-5 and TRBJ1-2; D gene uncertain. The CDR3 contains 12 residues. Trimming shortened V by 6 bases and J by 4 bases, and 9 bases separated the two germline ends. Per the germline V gene, CDR1 is MNHEY and CDR2 is SVGAGI. The CDR3, as DNA: TGTGCCAGCAGCCCTGGGAGCTATGGCTACACCTTC. It yields the protein CASSPGSYGYTF.

This clone was counted a few times. The chain links TRBV5-4 to TRBJ2-5; D might be TRBD2 (5 bases). Trimming removed 4 bases at V and 2 bases at J, with 9 bases between. Germline V gene lookup returns CDR1 SGHNT and CDR2 YYREEE (reference sequence). This CDR3 comprises 13 residues. The CDR3 DNA follows: TGTGCCAGCAGCCCCGGACTGCAAGAGACCCAGTACTTC. This encodes CASSPGLQETQYF. Looking up the rest from reference TRBV5-4 and TRBJ2-5 gives the full variable domain: ETGVTQSPTHLIKTRGQQVTLRCSSQSGHNTVSWYQQALGQGPQFIFQYYREEENGRGNFPPRFSGLQFPNYSSELNVNALELDDSALYLCASSPGLQETQYFGPGTRLLVL.

V is TRBV4-1 and J is TRBJ2-3; D is unclear. The CDR3 runs 17 residues. V lost 7 bases to trimming and J lost 1 base, with 21 bases between them. The V gene's germline CDR1 is MGHRA and CDR2 YSYEKL. The CDR3 DNA follows: TGCGCCAGCACCACAGTCGGAATTGGCGCCGGCACAGATACGCAGTATTTT. It yields the protein CASTTVGIGAGTDTQYF.

The chain uses TRBV10-3 and TRBJ2-7; 7 nucleotides match TRBD2. The germline gives CDR1 ENHRY, CDR2 SYGVKD. The junction had 1 base not matched to a gene; V was cut back by 8 bases and J by 6 bases. This CDR3 has 10 residues. The CDR3: CAIGGVEQYF. The CDR3 bases are TGTGCCATCGGGGGGGTCGAGCAGTACTTC.

The rearrangement joins TRBV2 to TRBJ1-6; D call uncertain. CDR1 is SNHLY and CDR2 is FYNNEI in the germline V gene. The V and J ends lost 6 bases and 17 bases respectively, with 20 bases between them. This CDR3 contains 13 residues. CDR3 sequence (DNA): TGTGCCAGCAGGGAGGTTGACCTGATACGGGTCCACTTT. Its protein is CASREVDLIRVHF.

This rearrangement joins TRBV29-1 to TRBJ2-5; D is uncertain. The germline V gene has CDR1 SQVTM and CDR2 ANQGSEA. V dropped 1 base and J dropped 5 bases, with 11 bases sitting between them. This CDR3 has 13 amino acids. This chain's CDR3 is CSVEAIVWETQYF. The CDR3 nucleotides are TGCAGCGTTGAAGCCATAGTCTGGGAGACCCAGTACTTC.

This sequence joins TRBV7-9 and TRBJ1-1; D unclear. The germline gives CDR1 SEHNR, CDR2 FQNEAQ (reference sequence). Trimming removed 5 bases from V and 7 bases from J, with 11 bases in between. The CDR3 loop spans 12 amino acids. For the CDR3, the DNA is TGTGCCAGCAGCCTCTCCCTAAGTGAAGCTTTCTTT. Protein: CASSLSLSEAFF.

The rearrangement uses TRBV6-5 and TRBJ2-5, with TRBD2 identical over 7 bases. The CDR3 length is 14 residues. Germline V CDR1 and CDR2: MNHEY, SVGAGI. V lost 5 bases to trimming and J lost 0 bases; unmatched junction nucleotides: 3. CDR3 residues: CASSDLADQETQYF. DNA for the CDR3: TGTGCCAGCAGTGATCTAGCGGACCAAGAGACCCAGTACTTC.

The chain couples TRBV6-5 to TRBJ1-2; D call uncertain. The ends were cut back, 7 bases at V and 7 bases at J, with 16 bases in the middle. Per the germline V gene, CDR1 is MNHEY and CDR2 is SVGAGI. The CDR3 covers 13 residues. The DNA of the CDR3 is TGTGCCAGCACCTTAGACCCGGCCGTTGGCTACACCTTC. Translated, it gives CASTLDPAVGYTF.